The clone carrying this T cell receptor beta chain was counted ten times or more. Its antigen is not identified. As the template, RNA transcripts were used to amplify TCR beta CDR3 regions. In the first round, RT-PCR was carried out with HTBI primers, and a multiplex PCR formed the second round. TCRdb re-called the multiplex PCR reads through MiXCR, storing one row per CDR3 protein. The data show over a million distinct CDR3 sequences, about 36% seen once. The germline gives CDR1 SGHDN, CDR2 FVKESK. Trimming took off 3 bases at V and 0 bases at J, with 14 bases between the two ends. This CDR3 comprises 16 residues. These data come from a study of Graves' ophthalmopathy and Graves' hyperthyroidism. Hyperthyroidism patients were newly diagnosed, ill under 2 months, and aged 18 to 65 years. Uncontrolled infections, pregnancy, lactation or other autoimmune diseases led to patient exclusion. Findings of the study overall: Cross-validated, the 13-signature model showed 87.88%/81.08% sensitivity/specificity, and 80%/75% in the test set. Blood also harbored most expanded thyroid clonotypes above 0.001 frequency.

The chain is built from TRBV14 and TRBJ1-1, with D possibly matching TRBD1 (5 bases). The receptor was derived from an adult man with Graves' hyperthyroidism. Sequenced material: peripheral blood or thyroid tissue (not recorded which). CDR3 in amino acids: CASSHLGQGLNTEAFF. CDR3 DNA sequence: TGTGCCAGCAGCCACTTAGGCCAGGGCCTGAACACTGAAGCTTTCTTT.